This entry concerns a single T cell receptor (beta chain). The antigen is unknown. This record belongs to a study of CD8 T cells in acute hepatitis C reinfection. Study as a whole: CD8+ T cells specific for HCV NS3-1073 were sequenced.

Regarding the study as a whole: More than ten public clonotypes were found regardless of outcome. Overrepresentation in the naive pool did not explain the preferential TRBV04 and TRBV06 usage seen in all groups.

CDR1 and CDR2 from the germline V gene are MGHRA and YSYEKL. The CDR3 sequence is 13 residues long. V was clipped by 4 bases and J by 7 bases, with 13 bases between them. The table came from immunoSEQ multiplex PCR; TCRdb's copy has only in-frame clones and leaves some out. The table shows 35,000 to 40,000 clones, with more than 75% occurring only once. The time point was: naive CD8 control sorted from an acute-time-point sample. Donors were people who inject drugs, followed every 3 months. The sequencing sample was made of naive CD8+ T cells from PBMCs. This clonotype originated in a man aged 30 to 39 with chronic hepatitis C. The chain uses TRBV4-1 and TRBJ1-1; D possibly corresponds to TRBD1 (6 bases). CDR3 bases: TGCGCCAGCAGCCCGGGGGGGGGCAATGAAGCTTTCTTT. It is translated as CASSPGGGNEAFF.